Listed below are T cell receptor beta chains from one sample, sequenced in a study of blood T cells in healthy people across ages. TCRdb independently ran MiXCR on the 5' RACE reads; one entry per CDR3 protein. There are just over 1 million distinct CDR3 sequences in the sample; 45% occur only once, and approximately 20% lies in the top ten. Source material: blood. The receptors come from a woman aged 55-69 years in good health. Each CDR3 is given with its conserved first and last residue. A D gene is named only where the DNA matches it firmly. Size values are once, few and many counts, or a class for expanded clones, and some rows have none.

CDR3aa: CASSLSEGSGETQYF
CDR3nt: TGTGCCAGCAGTTTGAGCGAGGGGTCAGGGGAGACCCAGTACTTC
v_gene: TRBV27
j_gene: TRBJ2-5
abundance: few
d_gene: .

CDR3aa: CSAKDYEQYF
CDR3nt: TGCAGTGCTAAGGATTACGAGCAGTACTTC
v_gene: TRBV20-1
j_gene: TRBJ2-7
abundance: once
d_gene: .

CDR3aa: CASRNAGGPVETQYF
CDR3nt: TGTGCCAGCAGGAACGCGGGAGGGCCGGTAGAGACCCAGTACTTC
v_gene: TRBV5-6
j_gene: TRBJ2-5
abundance: .
d_gene: TRBD2

CDR3aa: CASSGPTETQYF
CDR3nt: TGTGCCAGCAGCGGGCCCACTGAGACCCAGTACTTC
v_gene: TRBV12-3/TRBV12-4
j_gene: TRBJ2-5
abundance: .
d_gene: .

CDR3aa: CASSYAGFAEAFF
CDR3nt: TGTGCCAGCAGTTACGCGGGTTTCGCTGAAGCTTTCTTT
v_gene: TRBV6-5
j_gene: TRBJ1-1
abundance: .
d_gene: .

CDR3aa: CASSPGQGSKNIQYF
CDR3nt: TGCGCCAGCAGCCCCGGACAGGGATCCAAAAACATTCAGTACTTC
v_gene: TRBV5-1
j_gene: TRBJ2-4
abundance: .
d_gene: TRBD1

CDR3aa: CSVKRGTLNEQFF
CDR3nt: TGCAGTGTGAAGCGGGGGACCCTCAATGAGCAGTTCTTC
v_gene: TRBV20-1
j_gene: TRBJ2-1
abundance: many
d_gene: TRBD2

CDR3aa: CASRNPPDRMGYEQYF
CDR3nt: TGTGCCAGCAGAAACCCCCCTGACAGGATGGGCTACGAGCAGTACTTC
v_gene: TRBV28
j_gene: TRBJ2-7
abundance: .
d_gene: .

CDR3aa: CASSSRMNTEAFF
CDR3nt: TGTGCCAGCAGTTCCCGGATGAACACTGAAGCTTTCTTT
v_gene: TRBV25-1
j_gene: TRBJ1-1
abundance: few
d_gene: .

CDR3aa: CASSQNLISEQYF
CDR3nt: TGTGCCAGCAGCCAGAACCTAATTTCCGAGCAGTACTTC
v_gene: TRBV3-1
j_gene: TRBJ2-7
abundance: .
d_gene: .

CDR3aa: CASSAAGTGVDEQFF
CDR3nt: TGTGCCAGCAGCGCCGCCGGGACAGGGGTGGATGAGCAGTTCTTC
v_gene: TRBV9
j_gene: TRBJ2-1
abundance: .
d_gene: TRBD1

CDR3aa: CSASLPRGLTYEQYF
CDR3nt: TGCAGTGCTAGCCTACCCAGGGGACTCACCTACGAGCAGTACTTC
v_gene: TRBV20-1
j_gene: TRBJ2-7
abundance: .
d_gene: .

CDR3aa: CSASPPQRANYGYTF
CDR3nt: TGCAGTGCTAGCCCCCCGCAACGGGCTAACTATGGCTACACCTTC
v_gene: TRBV20-1
j_gene: TRBJ1-2
abundance: .
d_gene: .

CDR3aa: CASQSAGGSYNEQYF
CDR3nt: TGTGCCAGCCAGTCCGCAGGGGGCTCCTACAATGAGCAGTACTTC
v_gene: TRBV6-1
j_gene: TRBJ2-7
abundance: .
d_gene: TRBD1

CDR3aa: CASSYLGVPSTDTQYF
CDR3nt: TGTGCCAGCAGTTACCTGGGAGTACCGAGCACAGATACGCAGTATTTT
v_gene: TRBV6-5
j_gene: TRBJ2-3
abundance: .
d_gene: .

CDR3aa: CASSPGTGGGVGFF
CDR3nt: TGTGCCAGCAGTCCGGGGACAGGGGGCGGTGTGGGGTTCTTC
v_gene: TRBV27
j_gene: TRBJ2-1
abundance: few
d_gene: TRBD1

CDR3aa: CASSPGQNEQYF
CDR3nt: TGTGCCAGCAGCCCCGGACAGAACGAGCAGTACTTC
v_gene: TRBV28
j_gene: TRBJ2-7
abundance: few
d_gene: .

CDR3aa: CASSVVPGETQYF
CDR3nt: TGTGCCAGCAGCGTAGTTCCAGGCGAGACCCAGTACTTC
v_gene: TRBV7-2
j_gene: TRBJ2-5
abundance: few
d_gene: .

CDR3aa: CASSRYDRPHEQYF
CDR3nt: TGTGCCAGCAGCCGATATGATCGTCCCCACGAGCAGTACTTC
v_gene: TRBV27
j_gene: TRBJ2-7
abundance: .
d_gene: .

CDR3aa: CASRRAGTSGFNEQFF
CDR3nt: TGTGCCAGCAGAAGGGCCGGGACTAGCGGCTTCAATGAGCAGTTCTTC
v_gene: TRBV12-3/TRBV12-4
j_gene: TRBJ2-1
abundance: .
d_gene: TRBD2

CDR3aa: CSAIPAGQETQYF
CDR3nt: TGCAGTGCTATCCCAGCGGGGCAAGAGACCCAGTACTTC
v_gene: TRBV20-1
j_gene: TRBJ2-5
abundance: few
d_gene: TRBD2

CDR3aa: CASSERRDTQYF
CDR3nt: TGTGCCAGCAGCGAAAGACGTGATACGCAGTATTTT
v_gene: TRBV7-9
j_gene: TRBJ2-3
abundance: many
d_gene: .

CDR3aa: CASGKGSPYNEQFF
CDR3nt: TGTGCCAGCGGGAAGGGTTCACCCTACAATGAGCAGTTCTTC
v_gene: TRBV6-5
j_gene: TRBJ2-1
abundance: .
d_gene: .

CDR3aa: CASSPRLHRETQYF
CDR3nt: TGTGCCAGCAGCCCCCGTCTCCATAGGGAGACCCAGTACTTC
v_gene: TRBV11-2
j_gene: TRBJ2-5
abundance: few
d_gene: .

CDR3aa: CASRQAFTDTQYF
CDR3nt: TGTGCCAGCAGGCAAGCTTTCACAGATACGCAGTATTTT
v_gene: TRBV12-3/TRBV12-4
j_gene: TRBJ2-3
abundance: .
d_gene: .

CDR3aa: CAWSSSGLTDTQYF
CDR3nt: TGTGCCTGGAGCTCTAGCGGCCTCACAGATACGCAGTATTTT
v_gene: TRBV30
j_gene: TRBJ2-3
abundance: .
d_gene: TRBD2

CDR3aa: CASSDQPSGANVLTF
CDR3nt: TGTGCCAGCAGCGACCAGCCGTCTGGGGCCAACGTCCTGACTTTC
v_gene: TRBV7-6
j_gene: TRBJ2-6
abundance: few
d_gene: .

CDR3aa: CASSPRTRAGEQFF
CDR3nt: TGTGCCAGCAGCCCGAGAACCCGAGCGGGGGAGCAGTTCTTC
v_gene: TRBV7-9
j_gene: TRBJ2-1
abundance: .
d_gene: TRBD2

CDR3aa: CSARDPQGGAEAFF
CDR3nt: TGCAGTGCTAGAGATCCGCAGGGCGGAGCTGAAGCTTTCTTT
v_gene: TRBV20-1
j_gene: TRBJ1-1
abundance: .
d_gene: .

CDR3aa: CASSLSGAGAGELFF
CDR3nt: TGTGCCAGCAGCCTCTCGGGGGCAGGGGCCGGGGAGCTGTTTTTT
v_gene: TRBV14
j_gene: TRBJ2-2
abundance: .
d_gene: .

CDR3aa: CSARPPRVRFF
CDR3nt: TGCAGTGCTAGGCCCCCCCGAGTTCGGTTCTTC
v_gene: TRBV20-1
j_gene: TRBJ2-1
abundance: .
d_gene: .

CDR3aa: CASSPEGGRAYNEQFF
CDR3nt: TGTGCCAGCAGCCCTGAGGGGGGTCGGGCCTACAATGAGCAGTTCTTC
v_gene: TRBV11-2
j_gene: TRBJ2-1
abundance: .
d_gene: .

CDR3aa: CASSRDTTKETQYF
CDR3nt: TGCGCCAGCAGCCGGGACACTACCAAAGAGACCCAGTACTTC
v_gene: TRBV5-1
j_gene: TRBJ2-5
abundance: .
d_gene: .

CDR3aa: CASIGSHGDEQYF
CDR3nt: TGTGCCAGCATAGGGAGTCACGGGGACGAGCAGTACTTC
v_gene: TRBV2
j_gene: TRBJ2-7
abundance: few
d_gene: .

CDR3aa: CASSWSGADEQYF
CDR3nt: TGCGCCAGCAGCTGGAGCGGGGCGGACGAGCAGTACTTC
v_gene: TRBV5-1
j_gene: TRBJ2-7
abundance: once
d_gene: TRBD2

CDR3aa: CASSPNPPSTEQYF
CDR3nt: TGTGCCAGCAGCCCAAACCCCCCAAGTACCGAGCAGTACTTC
v_gene: TRBV9
j_gene: TRBJ2-7
abundance: .
d_gene: .

CDR3aa: CASSPWRGGTDTQYF
CDR3nt: TGTGCCAGCAGCCCCTGGAGGGGGGGCACAGATACGCAGTATTTT
v_gene: TRBV11-1
j_gene: TRBJ2-3
abundance: .
d_gene: .

CDR3aa: CSARGGGGRSAYEQYF
CDR3nt: TGCAGTGCTAGAGGGGGCGGCGGGAGGTCAGCCTACGAGCAGTACTTC
v_gene: TRBV20-1
j_gene: TRBJ2-7
abundance: many
d_gene: TRBD2

CDR3aa: CASSEGQAAGGYTF
CDR3nt: TGTGCCAGCAGCGAGGGACAGGCGGCTGGAGGCTACACCTTC
v_gene: TRBV21-1
j_gene: TRBJ1-2
abundance: few
d_gene: .

CDR3aa: CASSEERAQETQYF
CDR3nt: TGTGCCAGCAGTGAAGAGCGGGCTCAAGAGACCCAGTACTTC
v_gene: TRBV2
j_gene: TRBJ2-5
abundance: .
d_gene: .

CDR3aa: CASRGTSGISYEQYF
CDR3nt: TGTGCCAGCAGGGGAACTAGCGGGATCTCCTACGAGCAGTACTTC
v_gene: TRBV6-2/TRBV6-3
j_gene: TRBJ2-7
abundance: few
d_gene: TRBD2

CDR3aa: CASSQEGLAERYAQYF
CDR3nt: TGCGCCAGCAGCCAAGAGGGACTAGCAGAGCGATATGCGCAGTATTTT
v_gene: TRBV4-1
j_gene: TRBJ2-3
abundance: .
d_gene: TRBD2

CDR3aa: CASSYWGQELNQPQHF
CDR3nt: TGTGCCAGCAGTTACTGGGGACAGGAATTAAATCAGCCCCAGCATTTT
v_gene: TRBV6-5
j_gene: TRBJ1-5
abundance: .
d_gene: TRBD1

CDR3aa: CASSFGRVSNEQFF
CDR3nt: TGTGCCAGCAGTTTCGGCAGGGTGAGCAATGAGCAGTTCTTC
v_gene: TRBV28
j_gene: TRBJ2-1
abundance: .
d_gene: .

CDR3aa: CASSLPPAAGRVNEQFF
CDR3nt: TGTGCCAGCAGTTTACCTCCCGCGGCGGGAAGGGTGAATGAGCAGTTCTTC
v_gene: TRBV27
j_gene: TRBJ2-1
abundance: .
d_gene: .

CDR3aa: CASSLGSQPQHF
CDR3nt: TGTGCCAGCAGCTTGGGAAGTCAGCCCCAGCATTTT
v_gene: TRBV7-9
j_gene: TRBJ1-5
abundance: few
d_gene: .

CDR3aa: CASSLSSGNHNEQFF
CDR3nt: TGTGCCAGCAGCTTATCTAGCGGGAACCACAATGAGCAGTTCTTC
v_gene: TRBV7-3
j_gene: TRBJ2-1
abundance: .
d_gene: TRBD2

CDR3aa: CASSARGYQETQYF
CDR3nt: TGTGCCAGCAGTGCTAGGGGGTACCAAGAGACCCAGTACTTC
v_gene: TRBV12-3/TRBV12-4
j_gene: TRBJ2-5
abundance: many
d_gene: .

CDR3aa: CASSRAQIAGHTYNEQFF
CDR3nt: TGTGCCAGCAGCCGAGCTCAAATAGCGGGCCATACCTACAATGAGCAGTTCTTC
v_gene: TRBV3-1
j_gene: TRBJ2-1
abundance: once
d_gene: TRBD2

CDR3aa: CSVGLGIGGEQYF
CDR3nt: TGCAGTGTGGGACTAGGGATTGGTGGGGAGCAGTACTTC
v_gene: TRBV20-1
j_gene: TRBJ2-7
abundance: .
d_gene: TRBD2

CDR3aa: CSARFEGAVDTQYF
CDR3nt: TGCAGTGCTAGGTTTGAGGGAGCGGTAGATACGCAGTATTTT
v_gene: TRBV20-1
j_gene: TRBJ2-3
abundance: .
d_gene: .

CDR3aa: CSAGGWTSPLHF
CDR3nt: TGCAGTGCTGGGGGTTGGACCTCACCCCTCCACTTT
v_gene: TRBV20-1
j_gene: TRBJ1-6
abundance: .
d_gene: .

CDR3aa: CSARDVGVQGKNEKLFF
CDR3nt: TGCAGTGCTAGAGATGTGGGGGTCCAGGGGAAAAATGAAAAACTGTTTTTT
v_gene: TRBV20-1
j_gene: TRBJ1-4
abundance: .
d_gene: .

CDR3aa: CASSRGGIAGLDTQYF
CDR3nt: TGTGCCAGCAGCCGTGGCGGAATAGCGGGACTAGATACGCAGTATTTT
v_gene: TRBV7-9
j_gene: TRBJ2-3
abundance: few
d_gene: TRBD2